What follows describes a single T cell receptor beta chain. TCRdb keeps only in-frame clones here, not all; method: immunoSEQ multiplex PCR. The sample records some 130,000 clones, roughly 84% being singletons. This entry belongs to a study of blood T cell repertoires in COVID-19. For the study at large: Sites across the United States, Italy and Spain contributed samples from acute and convalescent COVID-19.

The TCR comes from a human donor in a cohort sampled during active COVID-19. Sequencing input: peripheral blood.

In DNA, the CDR3 is TGTGCCAGTAGTATCCGAGATGAGCAGTTCTTC. Its protein is CASSIRDEQFF. The chain has TRBV19 and TRBJ2-1, with D uncertain. Trimming left V 3 bases short and J 8 bases short, with 5 bases between. This CDR3 has 11 residues. The germline gives CDR1 LNHDA, CDR2 SQIVND (reference sequence).